The T cell receptor (beta chain) described here comes from a study of vaccination and CD4 T cells after COVID-19. Sequencing of DNA taken from cultured CD4+ T cells relied on the Oncomine TCR Beta short-read assay. TCRdb itself ran the PCR reads through MiXCR, one entry per CDR3 protein. The sample lists 9,500 to 14,000 distinct CDR3 sequences; about 40% were seen once. Treatment in this sample: roughly 10-day PBMC culture with coronavirus spike peptide pools or control peptides (ViraFEST assay). Of note for this clonotype: The antigen remains unidentified.

This CDR3 region has 16 residues. Trimming pared 3 bases from V and 4 bases from J, leaving 16 bases between. Germline values: CDR1 DFQATT, CDR2 SNEGSKA (reference sequence). Sequencing used CD4+ T cells from blood, cultured in vitro. This clonotype originated in a human donor who had recovered from COVID-19. The chain couples TRBV20-1 to TRBJ1-6, with D maybe TRBD1 (6 bases). CDR3 coding DNA: TGCAGTGCTAGGGTCCAGGGGCAAACTTATAATTCACCCCTCCACTTT. As protein: CSARVQGQTYNSPLHF.